The present T cell receptor (beta chain) was sequenced within a study of blood T cell repertoires in COVID-19 (dated by TCRdb to 2018 to 2021). As for the study more broadly: Collaborator samples came from the United States, Italy and Spain and covered acute and convalescent phases of COVID-19. The sample metadata nearly always contained a de-identified subject ID, COVID-19 status, age in years and sex. The dataset comprised deeply sampled blood TCRbeta repertoires from subjects exposed to, actively infected with, or recovered from COVID-19. HLA class I and class II types, where available, came from metadata supplied by the sample provider rather than from assay-based typing. The repertoires were released in a freely available public database meant as a resource for research on the immune response to SARS-CoV-2. The samples were drawn from the first 160 participants of the ongoing ImmuneRACE study and from over a thousand subjects provided by 6 global collaborators. The material from the prospective study consisted of cDNA or gDNA derived from T cells, B-cell-depleted T cells, or PBMCs.

For this clone: No antigen is known for it. No much larger clone is present one base from it, and per-base qualities are unavailable.

The collaborating institutions used their own protocols to collect whole blood in K2EDTA tubes. For TCRbeta analysis, collaborators shipped samples in one of three forms: frozen whole blood, isolated PBMCs, or DNA extracted from either of those sample types. The CDR3 spans 16 residues, from the cysteine through the phenylalanine. Only the CDR3 part of the read is kept: 48 bases, read in frame from the first base. For this chain, trimming is 5 bases at the V end and 6 bases at the J end, and the number of junction bases without a gene match is 10. CDR1 and CDR2 (SGHTA, FQGNSA) derive from the germline V gene. What the research found in general, with its limitations: The quantity of clinical and demographic metadata differed by source and by participant and was supplied without curation.

TCRbeta CDR3 regions were amplified from genomic DNA using the immunoSEQ Assay, a bias-controlled multiplex PCR. On the authors' methods: The number of nucleated cells in each sample was estimated by amplification of reference gene primers within the assay. To quantify the absolute abundance of each unique TCRbeta CDR3 rearrangement, sequence reads were collapsed and filtered. Productive Simpson clonality was computed per sample as the square root of Simpson's diversity index over productive rearrangements. Not all clones reach the TCRdb copy of this immuneACCESS table, which keeps in-frame sequences only. Checked studies attribute under half of the gap to unresolved V genes and leave the rest unexplained. The DNA gave D and trimming, while V, J and clone size come from that table. The sample profile shows tens of thousands of clones; 65% to 90% of them were found once. In total, the top ten clones hold roughly 2.9% of the sample.

The chain joins TRBV7-2 to TRBJ2-7, with 13 bases matching TRBD2. Material: peripheral blood. The TCR sequence derives from a woman of 80 years or more with acute or convalescent COVID-19. The CDR3 region has the sequence CASSARTSGGRAEQYF. The DNA sequence reads TGTGCCAGCAGCGCCCGGACTAGCGGGGGACGGGCCGAGCAGTACTTC.